This T cell receptor beta chain was identified in a study of T cell responses to AZD1222 COVID-19 vaccine. Study findings and constraints: Two AZD1222 administrations were followed by greater Spike-specific TCR breadth and depth. It was only after the peak T cell response that any repertoires were sampled. Baseline seropositivity occurred in only 5 or 6 AZD1222 recipients. Spike-wide coverage was observed for vaccine-associated CD4 TCRs, with dominant responses at 160-218 and 743-854.

Sequencing was performed with immunoSEQ multiplex PCR; in TCRdb, only in-frame clones are kept and a portion is missing. Of about 140,000 clones in the sample, over 75% are singletons; the top ten hold 1.5% to 2%. The CDR3 totals 16 residues. CDR1 and CDR2 from the germline V gene are SGHTA and FQGNSA. Deletions cut 5 bases from V and 4 bases from J, with 18 bases between. On this clone: No antigen is known for it.

The clonotype was recovered from an adult in good health. Sequencing was performed on peripheral blood, taken on day 0 of AZD1222 vaccination. The chain uses TRBV7-2 and TRBJ1-5; a possible D gene is TRBD1 (6 bases). Written as DNA, the CDR3 is TGTGCCAGCAGCCCTGGGGGGCGTCCGGCGAATCAGCCCCAGCATTTT. Translation gives CASSPGGRPANQPQHF.